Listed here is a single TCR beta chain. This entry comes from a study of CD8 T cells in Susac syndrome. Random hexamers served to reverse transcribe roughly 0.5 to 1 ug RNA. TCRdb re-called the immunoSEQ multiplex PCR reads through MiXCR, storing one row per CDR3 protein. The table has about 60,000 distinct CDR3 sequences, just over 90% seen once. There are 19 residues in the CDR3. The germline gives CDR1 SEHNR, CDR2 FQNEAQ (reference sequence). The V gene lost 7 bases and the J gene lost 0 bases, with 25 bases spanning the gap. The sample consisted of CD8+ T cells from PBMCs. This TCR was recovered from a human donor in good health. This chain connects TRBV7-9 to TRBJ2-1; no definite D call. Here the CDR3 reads CASNSEYIIPESSYNEQFF. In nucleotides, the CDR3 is TGTGCCAGCAACTCAGAATATATAATTCCTGAAAGCTCCTACAATGAGCAGTTCTTC.